These 13 T cell receptor beta chains were all obtained from the same sample, sequenced in a study of chemoradiotherapy in HPV16-positive cancers. TCRdb's table, derived via immunoSEQ multiplex PCR, lists solely in-frame clones and lacks some. The sample comprises roughly 3,300 clones, over 85% of which are singletons, and approximately 2% rests with the top ten. Sample collection was performed from a patient who underwent chemoradiotherapy. These receptors all come from a human donor with HPV-associated anogenital cancer.

The chain combines TRBV6-1 with TRBJ1-1, with TRBD1 matching 9 bases. Germline loops: CDR1 MNHNS, CDR2 SASEGT. The CDR3 is made up of 12 amino acids. V was pared by 11 bases and J by 11 bases, with 12 bases of the junction left unmatched. For the CDR3, the DNA is TGTGCCGGAGATCGACAGGGGGGAAATGCTTTCTTT. It is translated as CAGDRQGGNAFF.

Here the CDR3 reads CASSSNRIAYEQYF. The CDR3 region has the DNA TGCGCCAGCAGCTCCAACCGGATCGCCTACGAGCAGTACTTC. This chain uses TRBV5-1 with TRBJ2-7; unclear D gene. The germline gives CDR1 SGHRS, CDR2 YFSETQ. The germline V and J ends were trimmed by 3 bases and 2 bases, with 12 bases remaining between them. CDR3 length: 14 residues.

This chain links TRBV10-1 with TRBJ1-1; D uncertain. This CDR3 comprises 14 residues. The germline V gene has CDR1 WNHNN and CDR2 SYGVQD (reference sequence). V gave up 5 bases and J gave up 1 base, with 11 bases separating them. Here the CDR3 reads CASSLGWRNTEAFF. CDR3 sequence (DNA): TGCGCCAGCAGTCTAGGTTGGCGGAACACTGAAGCTTTCTTT.

This CDR3 reads CASSLRGTSGTNEQFF. CDR3 sequence (DNA): TGCGCCAGCAGCTTAAGGGGGACTAGCGGGACAAATGAGCAGTTCTTC. The chain couples TRBV5-1 to TRBJ2-1; 13 bases agree with TRBD2. V trimming: 2 bases; J trimming: 7 bases; junction bases outside the gene matches: 6. Germline loops: CDR1 SGHRS, CDR2 YFSETQ. The length of the CDR3 is 16 residues.

This chain uses TRBV12-5 with TRBJ2-2; no reliable D call. Per germline, CDR1 LGHNT and CDR2 FRNRAP. This CDR3 region has 16 residues. Trimming shortened V by 0 bases and J by 3 bases, and 11 bases separated the two germline ends. CDR3 coding DNA: TGTGCTAGTGGTTTGGTAAAGTTTGGGTACACCGGGGAGCTGTTTTTT. It is translated as CASGLVKFGYTGELFF.

The V gene is TRBV14, the J gene TRBJ2-7; TRBD2 matches 10 bases. CDR3 size: 15 residues. Looked up from germline, CDR1 is SGHDN and CDR2 is FVKESK. The trim removed 2 bases at V and 6 bases at J, leaving 7 bases unmatched. The CDR3 here is CASSQSAGGPAEQYF. In DNA form, the CDR3 reads TGTGCCAGCAGCCAATCAGCGGGAGGGCCTGCCGAGCAGTACTTC.

The J gene is TRBJ2-5, the V gene TRBV11-3, with no clear D. The V end was cut by 6 bases, the J end by 1 base, with 6 bases between. CDR1 and CDR2 (germline): SGHNT, YENEEA. This CDR3 is 12 amino acids long. The CDR3 nucleotides read TGTGCCAGCAGTCGGCCCCAAGAGACCCAGTACTTC. Protein: CASSRPQETQYF.

The chain couples TRBV6-1 to TRBJ1-5; perhaps TRBD1 as D (6 bases). This CDR3 is 13 amino acids long. Germline values: CDR1 MNHNS, CDR2 SASEGT. Trimming cost V 5 bases and J 5 bases, with 10 bases left between them. The CDR3 DNA reads TGTGCCAGCAGTCTACAGGGTCATCAGCCCCAGCATTTT. It yields the protein CASSLQGHQPQHF.

The V gene is TRBV6-5, the J gene TRBJ1-1; the D is unclear. The CDR3 contains 15 residues. The germline CDR1 and CDR2 sequences are MNHEY and SVGAGI. The V end lost 5 bases, the J end lost 1 base, and 14 bases lay between the germline ends. The CDR3 DNA follows: TGTGCCAGCAGTCCTGGCTGGAACCCGAACACTGAAGCTTTCTTT. Translated, it gives CASSPGWNPNTEAFF.

The chain employs TRBV27 and TRBJ1-6; 10 positions agree with TRBD1. Germline-derived CDR1 and CDR2 are MNHEY and SMNVEV (reference sequence). CDR3 length: 14 amino acids. V shed 5 bases, J shed 7 bases, and the junction held 2 bases outside the gene matches. The CDR3 reads CASSPGQGNSPLHF. Here the CDR3 DNA reads TGTGCCAGCAGTCCGGGACAGGGGAATTCACCCCTCCACTTT.

The genes are TRBV5-6 and TRBJ1-3, with D uncertain. The CDR3 has 15 residues. V dropped 1 base and J dropped 0 bases, with 8 bases sitting between them. Germline CDR1 is SGHDT and CDR2 is YYEEEE. Here the CDR3 reads CASSLQAHSGNTIYF. DNA for the CDR3: TGTGCCAGCAGCTTGCAGGCCCACTCTGGAAACACCATATATTTT.

V usage is TRBV29-1 and J usage is TRBJ2-6, with D maybe TRBD1 (6 bases). The germline V and J ends were trimmed by 6 bases and 0 bases, with 12 bases remaining between them. Germline values: CDR1 SQVTM, CDR2 ANQGSEA. The CDR3 covers 15 residues. CDR3 in DNA: TGCAGCGTAGCCCAGACAGGCTCTGGGGCCAACGTCCTGACTTTC. Protein sequence: CSVAQTGSGANVLTF.

The chain is built from TRBV6-5 and TRBJ2-2; a weak D match, TRBD1 (6 bases). V gave up 0 bases and J gave up 8 bases, with 10 bases separating them. Germline V gene lookup returns CDR1 MNHEY and CDR2 SVGAGI. The CDR3 sequence is 14 residues long. CDR3 bases: TGTGCCAGCAGTTACTCGGGGGCCCGAGGGGAGCTGTTTTTT. The encoded protein is CASSYSGARGELFF.